These 3 T cell receptor beta chains originate from one sample sequenced in a study of cytomegalovirus exposure and HLA in healthy donors. The PCR had 60 Vbeta and 13 Jbeta primers. This table comes from immunoSEQ multiplex PCR, and its TCRdb copy is limited to in-frame clones, with some not included. The repertoire holds 150,000 or so clones, with around 78% as singletons. Sequencing was done on a sample of PBMCs. The receptor source for this set is a woman aged 18-29 years in good health and CMV-seronegative.

The rearrangement uses TRBV19 and TRBJ2-3, with D tentatively TRBD1 (5 bases). V was pared by 6 bases and J by 2 bases, with 12 bases between. Germline V gene lookup returns CDR1 LNHDA and CDR2 SQIVND (reference sequence). The CDR3 totals 14 residues. The CDR3 sequence: CASRRQGTTDTQYF. CDR3 coding DNA: TGTGCCAGTAGAAGGCAGGGAACCACAGATACGCAGTATTTT.

This chain links TRBV18 with TRBJ2-7, with TRBD1 identical over 12 bases. CDR1 is KGHSH, CDR2 LQKENI, per germline. The CDR3 is 14 amino acids. V gave up 2 bases and J gave up 6 bases; unmatched junction bases: 2. For the CDR3, the DNA is TGTGCCAGCTCACCAGGGACAGGGGGCTTCGAGCAGTACGTC. Its protein product is CASSPGTGGFEQYV.

The CDR3 coding sequence is TGTGCCAGCAGGGGCAACTTACAAGAGACCCAGTACTTC. Translation: CASRGNLQETQYF. The chain has TRBV28 and TRBJ2-5; D gene unclear. V lost 6 bases to trimming and J lost 2 bases, with 10 bases between them. This CDR3 is 13 amino acids long. Germline-derived CDR1 and CDR2 are MDHEN and SYDVKM.